Below are 32 T cell receptor beta chains sequenced from a single sample in a study of blood T cell repertoires in COVID-19 (TCRdb year 2020). The library relied on the immunoSEQ multiplex PCR assay. TCRdb obtained this table from immuneACCESS and retained in-frame rearrangements with V and J assigned. These tables miss some clones; where compared with another copy, unresolved V genes account for less than half of the shortfall, and the remainder is unexplained. In this sample the table shows tens of thousands of clones, 91% of which occur a single time. Of the sample, 13% falls within the top ten clones. Material for sequencing was peripheral blood. The receptors shown here come from a human donor with active COVID-19. The donor label of this sample is uncertain.

This chain links TRBV5-1 with TRBJ1-4, with D possibly matching TRBD1 (5 bases). CDR1 and CDR2 (germline): SGHRS, YFSETQ. Trimming cost V 5 bases and J 8 bases, with 13 bases left between them. The CDR3 loop spans 13 amino acids. The CDR3 region is CASRVAGNEKLFF. CDR3 in DNA: TGCGCCAGCAGGGTTGCAGGGAACGAAAAACTGTTTTTT.

The chain joins TRBV7-8 to TRBJ1-1; unclear D gene. Trimming shortened V by 5 bases and J by 0 bases, and 13 bases separated the two germline ends. From germline, CDR1 is SGHVS and CDR2 FQNEAQ. CDR3 size: 15 residues. The CDR3 DNA follows: TGTGCCAGCAGCATCGATAGGCGGATGAACACTGAAGCTTTCTTT. Amino acids: CASSIDRRMNTEAFF.

The chain combines TRBV6-2 or TRBV6-3 with TRBJ2-6, with a tentative D call TRBD2 (5 bases). The CDR3 sequence is 15 residues long. The germline CDR1 and CDR2 sequences are MNHEY and SVGEGT. V lost 6 bases and J lost 8, with 17 bases in between. DNA of the CDR3: TGTGCCAGCAGCTCCTACTATCCGGGGTCCAACGTCCTGACTTTC. This translates into CASSSYYPGSNVLTF.

V usage is TRBV7-6 and J usage is TRBJ1-3; the match to TRBD1 covers 11 bases. V was pared by 4 bases and J by 4 bases, with 6 bases of the junction left unmatched. Germline CDR1 is SGHVS and CDR2 is FNYEAQ. CDR3 length: 16 amino acids. CDR3 sequence: CASSSRGQGAGNTIYF. CDR3 nucleotide sequence: TGTGCCAGCAGCTCGCGCGGACAGGGGGCGGGAAACACCATATATTTT. The whole variable domain, filled in from reference TRBV7-6 and TRBJ1-3, reads GAGVSQSPRYKVTKRGQDVALRCDPISGHVSLYWYRQALGQGPEFLTYFNYEAQQDKSGLPNDRFSAERPEGSISTLTIQRTEQRDSAMYRCASSSRGQGAGNTIYFGEGSWLTVV.

V is TRBV28 and J is TRBJ1-6; D gene uncertain. Trimming stripped 3 bases from V and 9 bases from J, with 6 bases between. Germline V gene data show CDR1 as MDHEN and CDR2 as SYDVKM. The CDR3 is 12 amino acids. CDR3 coding DNA: TGTGCCAGCAGTTTGTCGGGTTCACCCCTCCACTTT. This encodes CASSLSGSPLHF.

This rearrangement joins TRBV28 to TRBJ2-7, with D possibly TRBD2 on 6 matching bases. Germline CDR1 reads MDHEN; CDR2 reads SYDVKM. The CDR3 loop spans 14 amino acids. V shed 1 base and J shed 2 bases, with 9 bases lying between them. CDR3 coding DNA: TGTGCCAGCAGTTTATCGGAGGGCACCTACGAGCAGTACTTC. Translation: CASSLSEGTYEQYF.

This clone has just one count. The V call is TRBV12-3 or TRBV12-4, the J call TRBJ1-2, with 7 bases that match TRBD1. The length of the CDR3 is 11 residues. V lost 4 bases, J lost 10 bases, and 3 bases stayed unmatched. The CDR3: CASSYGQDYTF. Written as DNA, the CDR3 is TGTGCCAGCAGTTACGGACAGGACTACACCTTC.

This chain links TRBV29-1 with TRBJ2-5, with 8 bases identical to TRBD2. In germline, CDR1 is SQVTM, CDR2 ANQGSEA. V trimming: 6 bases; J trimming: 4 bases; junction bases outside the gene matches: 19. This CDR3 region has 17 residues. Here the CDR3 reads CSVGGGGDGRAGETQYF. The CDR3 nucleotides are TGCAGCGTCGGAGGGGGAGGTGACGGGAGGGCCGGAGAGACCCAGTACTTC.

This chain links TRBV3-1 (or the pseudogene TRBV3-2) with TRBJ2-7; 12 nucleotides line up with TRBD1. The CDR3 totals 15 residues. Germline CDR1 and CDR2: LGHDT and YNNKEL (reference sequence). V shed 4 bases and J 4 bases; nucleotides not matched to a gene: 5. Written as DNA, the CDR3 is TGTGCCAGCAGCCGAGCGGGACAGGGGGCTTACGAGCAGTACTTC. Residues: CASSRAGQGAYEQYF.

The J gene is TRBJ2-4, the V gene TRBV6-1; 10 nucleotides agree with TRBD2. Trimming took 0 bases from V and 6 from J; bases not matched to a gene: 11. This CDR3 is 18 amino acids long. From germline, CDR1 is MNHNS and CDR2 SASEGT. The CDR3 region has the DNA TGTGCCAGCAGTGAAGCGACCTTAGCGGGAGGCCCGGGAAACATTCAGTACTTC. This encodes CASSEATLAGGPGNIQYF.

The gene calls are TRBV30 and TRBJ1-1; 7 nucleotides agree with TRBD1. Per germline, CDR1 GTSNPN and CDR2 SVGIG (reference sequence). The CDR3 runs to 18 residues. Trimming at V came to 2 bases and at J to 5 bases, leaving 20 bases not matched to a gene. The CDR3 DNA sequence: TGTGCCTGGAGTTCCCGAAGGGGGCGCGGGAACTGGGGTACTGAAGCTTTCTTT. Its translation is CAWSSRRGRGNWGTEAFF.

The chain uses TRBV7-9 and TRBJ1-6; 7 nucleotides align to TRBD1. After removal of 5 bases from V and 8 bases from J, the junction contained 9 bases not matched to a gene. The CDR3 totals 15 residues. Germline V CDR1 and CDR2: SEHNR, FQNEAQ (reference sequence). The DNA of the CDR3 is TGTGCCAGCAGCCCGAGACCAGGGGGATATTCACCCCTCCACTTT. Translating it yields CASSPRPGGYSPLHF.

The chain employs TRBV29-1 and TRBJ1-1; no firm D call. Germline CDR1 and CDR2: SQVTM and ANQGSEA. CDR3 length: 17 residues. Trimming removed 5 bases at V and 0 bases at J, with 22 bases between. This CDR3 reads CSVQGWREHFMNTEAFF. The CDR3 DNA is TGCAGCGTTCAAGGGTGGAGGGAGCACTTCATGAACACTGAAGCTTTCTTT.

The chain employs TRBV10-1 and TRBJ2-4; maybe TRBD2 (6 bases). Trimming removed 7 bases at V and 9 bases at J, with 13 bases between. Germline-derived CDR1 and CDR2 are WNHNN and SYGVQD (reference sequence). CDR3 length equals 12 residues. The CDR3 nucleotides read TGCGCCAGCAATCCTAGCGCTGGCATTCAGTACTTC. As protein: CASNPSAGIQYF.

The rearrangement uses TRBV28 and TRBJ2-3; no firm D call. Deletions cut 6 bases from V and 8 bases from J, with 18 bases between. The CDR3 spans 14 residues. Germline V gene lookup returns CDR1 MDHEN and CDR2 SYDVKM. The CDR3 reads CASRLGISRGTQYF. For the CDR3, the DNA is TGTGCCAGCAGGCTAGGTATCTCTAGAGGTACGCAGTATTTT.

This clone was observed a single time. The genes are TRBV29-1 and TRBJ1-1; D not resolved. The V end lost 7 bases, the J end lost 5 bases, and 11 bases lay between the germline ends. Germline loops: CDR1 SQVTM, CDR2 ANQGSEA. This CDR3 is 11 amino acids long. The CDR3 DNA is TGCAGCGGCACTACCCCTACTGAAGCTTTCTTT. Its protein is CSGTTPTEAFF.

This clone appeared a single time. This chain uses TRBV28 with TRBJ1-4; 11 bases match TRBD1. Per germline, CDR1 MDHEN and CDR2 SYDVKM. The V gene end was trimmed by 5 bases and the J gene end by 7 bases; junction bases not matched to a gene: 6. There are 15 residues in the CDR3. The CDR3 sequence is CASSAPGQGGEKLFF. The CDR3 nucleotides are TGTGCCAGCAGTGCCCCGGGACAGGGGGGTGAAAAACTGTTTTTT.

The chain recombines TRBV7-8 with TRBJ2-3; D gene unclear. The CDR3 is 13 residues long. The germline V gene encodes CDR1 SGHVS and CDR2 FQNEAQ. Trimming stripped 2 bases from V and 7 bases from J, with 10 bases between. The DNA of the CDR3 is TGTGCCAGCAGCTTAAATCTACTCTATACGCAGTATTTT. This codes for CASSLNLLYTQYF.

This chain joins TRBV5-4 and TRBJ2-1; D perhaps matches TRBD1 (8 bases). CDR3 size: 14 residues. Germline values: CDR1 SGHNT, CDR2 YYREEE (reference sequence). Trimming stripped 2 bases from V and 8 bases from J, with 14 bases between. The CDR3 DNA follows: TGTGCCAGCAGCTTACCCACAGGGGGGGATGAGCAGTTCTTC. Its translation is CASSLPTGGDEQFF.

The chain is built from TRBV5-1 and TRBJ1-4; tentative D call: TRBD1 (6 bases). The germline V and J ends were trimmed by 3 bases and 8 bases, with 14 bases remaining between them. The CDR3 loop spans 14 amino acids. CDR1 is SGHRS and CDR2 is YFSETQ in the germline V gene. This chain's CDR3 is CASSYREVGEKLFF. The CDR3 coding sequence is TGCGCCAGCAGCTACAGGGAAGTGGGCGAAAAACTGTTTTTT.

In DNA form, the CDR3 reads TGTGCCAGCAGTTCCGGACAGGAAGGTGAAAAACTGTTTTTT. This codes for CASSSGQEGEKLFF. The genes are TRBV28 and TRBJ1-4; 7 positions agree with TRBD1. CDR1 and CDR2 from the germline V gene are MDHEN and SYDVKM. Trimming cost V 4 bases and J 7 bases; bases outside gene matches: 6. The CDR3 consists of 14 residues.

This clone occurred once. The genes are TRBV23-1 and TRBJ2-1; 16 bases are shared with TRBD2. TRBV23-1 is recorded as an ORF, its role being uncertain. Trimming took 0 bases from V and 12 from J; bases not matched to a gene: 2. This CDR3 spans 15 amino acids. CDR3 loop: CASSQSGTSGRVQFF. The CDR3 bases are TGCGCCAGCAGTCAATCGGGGACTAGCGGGAGGGTGCAGTTCTTC.

The chain is built from TRBV2 and TRBJ2-2; 14 nucleotides line up with TRBD2. The germline V gene encodes CDR1 SNHLY and CDR2 FYNNEI. The CDR3 extends over 19 amino acids. The J segment lost 7 bases and the V segment lost 7 bases, leaving 17 bases of the junction unmatched. DNA for the CDR3: TGTGCCAGCATTACTCTTATAGGGACTAGCGGGAGTTCCGGCGGGGAGCTGTTTTTT. Translation: CASITLIGTSGSSGGELFF.

The chain links TRBV28 to TRBJ2-3, with 9 bases that match TRBD2. Germline values: CDR1 MDHEN, CDR2 SYDVKM. Trimming removed 4 bases from V and 4 bases from J; junction bases left unmatched: 12. This CDR3 is 17 amino acids long. CDR3 DNA: TGTGCCAGCAGTTCCCCCAGGACTAGCGCATCCCCAGATACGCAGTATTTT. This sequence encodes CASSSPRTSASPDTQYF.

The chain uses TRBV19 and TRBJ1-2; 7 nucleotides line up with TRBD1. CDR1 and CDR2 (germline): LNHDA, SQIVND (reference sequence). J gave up 1 base and V 6 bases, and 8 bases lay outside the gene matches. The CDR3 is 15 residues long. The CDR3 nucleotides are TGTGCCAGTAGGGTCTCGACAGGGAATAACTATGGCTACACCTTC. As protein: CASRVSTGNNYGYTF. Supplemented by reference TRBV19 and TRBJ1-2, the full variable domain reads DGGITQSPKYLFRKEGQNVTLSCEQNLNHDAMYWYRQDPGQGLRLIYYSQIVNDFQKGDIAEGYSVSREKKESFPLTVTSAQKNPTAFYLCASRVSTGNNYGYTFGSGTRLTVV.

The chain has TRBV2 and TRBJ2-1; the match to TRBD2 covers 14 bases. This CDR3 is 18 amino acids long. Trimming removed 7 bases from V and 0 bases from J; junction bases left unmatched: 8. Looked up from germline, CDR1 is SNHLY and CDR2 is FYNNEI. CDR3 region: CASTLGLAGVNSYNEQFF. The CDR3 coding sequence is TGTGCCAGCACCCTGGGACTAGCGGGAGTCAACTCCTACAATGAGCAGTTCTTC.

The gene calls are TRBV13 and TRBJ2-2; 13 nucleotides align to TRBD2. CDR1 and CDR2 (germline): PRHDT, FYEKMQ (reference sequence). This CDR3 region has 20 residues. V gave up 2 bases and J gave up 1 base; unmatched junction bases: 10. CDR3 sequence: CASSLNFGLAGEQNTGELFF. CDR3 sequence (DNA): TGTGCCAGCAGCTTAAATTTCGGACTAGCGGGAGAGCAGAACACCGGGGAGCTGTTTTTT.

CDR3 protein: CASSPRQGAQETQYF. Written as DNA, the CDR3 is TGCGCCAGCAGCCCCCGACAGGGGGCCCAAGAGACCCAGTACTTC. The J gene is TRBJ2-5, the V gene TRBV5-1; 10 bases fit TRBD1. V was pared by 4 bases and J by 1 base, with 4 bases of the junction left unmatched. Looked up from germline, CDR1 is SGHRS and CDR2 is YFSETQ. The CDR3 covers 15 residues.

V gene TRBV6-4 combines with J gene TRBJ2-7; TRBD1 matches 7 bases. Germline V gives CDR1 MRHNA, CDR2 SNTAGT. This CDR3 region has 15 residues. Trimming removed 8 bases from V and 5 bases from J; junction bases left unmatched: 15. Here the CDR3 reads CASRKNPGQYDEQYF. The CDR3 DNA reads TGTGCCAGCCGAAAGAATCCGGGACAGTACGACGAGCAGTACTTC.

This chain connects TRBV7-9 to TRBJ2-3; D ambiguous. Between the trimmed V and J ends, which lost 7 bases and 3 bases, there was a span of 5 bases. Germline CDR1 reads SEHNR; CDR2 reads FQNEAQ (reference sequence). The CDR3 has 11 amino acids. For the CDR3, the DNA is TGTGCCAGCATCAGGACAGATACGCAGTATTTT. Amino acid sequence: CASIRTDTQYF.

This chain links TRBV4-2 with TRBJ2-3; TRBD1 matches at 8 bases. The CDR3 loop spans 15 amino acids. With 5 bases clipped from V and 3 bases from J, the junction kept 7 bases outside the gene matches. The germline V gene encodes CDR1 LGHNA and CDR2 YNFKEQ. CDR3 sequence: CASSYRDRGTDTQYF. The CDR3 region has the DNA TGTGCCAGCAGCTACAGAGACAGGGGTACAGATACGCAGTATTTT.

The chain combines TRBV28 with TRBJ2-7; 10 bases match TRBD2. V gave up 6 bases and J gave up 3 bases; unmatched junction bases: 2. The CDR3 runs to 13 residues. Germline assignment: CDR1 MDHEN and CDR2 SYDVKM. Here the CDR3 reads CASSRTSGYEQYF. Written as DNA, the CDR3 is TGTGCCAGCAGCCGGACTAGCGGCTACGAGCAGTACTTC.